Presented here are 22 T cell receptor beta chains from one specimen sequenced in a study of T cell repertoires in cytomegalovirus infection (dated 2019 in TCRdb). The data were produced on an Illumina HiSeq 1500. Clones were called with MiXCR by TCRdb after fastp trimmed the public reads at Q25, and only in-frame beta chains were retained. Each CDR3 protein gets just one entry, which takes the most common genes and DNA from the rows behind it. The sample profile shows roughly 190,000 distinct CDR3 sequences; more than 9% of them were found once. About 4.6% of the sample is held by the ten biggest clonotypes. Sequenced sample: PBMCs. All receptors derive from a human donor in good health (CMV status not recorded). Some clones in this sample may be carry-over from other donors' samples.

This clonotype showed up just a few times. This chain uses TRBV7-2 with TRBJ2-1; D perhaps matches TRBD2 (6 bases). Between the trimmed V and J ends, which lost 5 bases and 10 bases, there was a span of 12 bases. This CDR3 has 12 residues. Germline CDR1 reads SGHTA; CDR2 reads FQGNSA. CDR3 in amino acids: CASSLRDSEQFF. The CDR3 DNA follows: TGTGCCAGCAGCCTACGGGACTCCGAGCAGTTCTTC.

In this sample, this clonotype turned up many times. The CDR3 bases are TGCAGTGCTAGTCGACTAGCGGGGGGAACAGATACGCAGTATTTT. It encodes CSASRLAGGTDTQYF. V usage is TRBV20-1 and J usage is TRBJ2-3; 13 bases fit TRBD2. With V trimmed by 3 bases and J by 3 bases, 3 bases remained unmatched. This CDR3 is 15 amino acids long. CDR1 is DFQATT and CDR2 is SNEGSKA in the germline V gene (reference sequence).

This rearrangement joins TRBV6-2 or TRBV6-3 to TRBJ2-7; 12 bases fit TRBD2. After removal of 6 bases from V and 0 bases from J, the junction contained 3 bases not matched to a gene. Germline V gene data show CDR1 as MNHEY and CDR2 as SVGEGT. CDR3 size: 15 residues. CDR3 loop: CASRRLAGDSYEQYF. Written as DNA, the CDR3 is TGTGCCAGCAGGCGACTAGCGGGGGACTCCTACGAGCAGTACTTC.

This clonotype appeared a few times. The CDR3 nucleotides read TGCAGCGTGGGGGGTTATGGGGCCAACGTCCTGACTTTC. Amino acid sequence: CSVGGYGANVLTF. The chain carries TRBV29-1 and TRBJ2-6, with D possibly TRBD2 on 6 matching bases. CDR1 is SQVTM and CDR2 is ANQGSEA in the germline V gene. Trimming stripped 6 bases from V and 3 bases from J, with 9 bases between. The CDR3 contains 13 residues.

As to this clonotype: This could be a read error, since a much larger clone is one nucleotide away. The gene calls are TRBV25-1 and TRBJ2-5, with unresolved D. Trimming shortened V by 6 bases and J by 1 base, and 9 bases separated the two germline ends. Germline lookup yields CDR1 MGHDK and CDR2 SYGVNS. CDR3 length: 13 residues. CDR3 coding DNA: TGTGCCAGCAGCTCCCAGCCCCAAGAGACCCAGTACTTC. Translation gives CASSSQPQETQYF.

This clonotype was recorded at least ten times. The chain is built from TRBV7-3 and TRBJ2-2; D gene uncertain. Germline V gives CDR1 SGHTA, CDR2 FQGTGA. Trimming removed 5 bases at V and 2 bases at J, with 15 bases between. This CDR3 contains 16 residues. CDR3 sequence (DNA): TGTGCCAGCAGCGCAACAGTGGCTTTAAACACCGGGGAGCTGTTTTTT. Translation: CASSATVALNTGELFF.

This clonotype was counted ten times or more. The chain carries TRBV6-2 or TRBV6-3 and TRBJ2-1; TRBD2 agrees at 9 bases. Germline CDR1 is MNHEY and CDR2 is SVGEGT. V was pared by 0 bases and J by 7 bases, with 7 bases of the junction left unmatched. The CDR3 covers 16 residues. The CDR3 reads CASSYSWGSGGNEQFF. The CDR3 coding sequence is TGTGCCAGCAGTTACTCCTGGGGTAGCGGGGGTAATGAGCAGTTCTTC.

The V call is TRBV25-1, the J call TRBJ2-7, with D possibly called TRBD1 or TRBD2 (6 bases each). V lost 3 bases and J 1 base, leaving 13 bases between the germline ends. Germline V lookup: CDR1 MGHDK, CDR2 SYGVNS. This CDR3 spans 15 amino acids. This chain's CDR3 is CASSETGGASYEQYF. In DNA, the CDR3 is TGTGCCAGCAGTGAGACAGGCGGGGCATCCTACGAGCAGTACTTC.

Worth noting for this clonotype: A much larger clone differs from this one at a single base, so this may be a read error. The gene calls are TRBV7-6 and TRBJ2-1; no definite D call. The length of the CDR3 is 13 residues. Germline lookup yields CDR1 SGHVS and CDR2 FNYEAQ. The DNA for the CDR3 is TGTGCCAGCAGCTTCGTTAATAACAATGTGCAGTTCTTC. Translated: CASSFVNNNVQFF.

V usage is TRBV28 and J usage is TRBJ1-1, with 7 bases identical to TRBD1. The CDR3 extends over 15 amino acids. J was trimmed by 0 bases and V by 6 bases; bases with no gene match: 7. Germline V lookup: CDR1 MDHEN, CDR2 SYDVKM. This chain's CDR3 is CASRSDRDLNTEAFF. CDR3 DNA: TGTGCCAGCAGATCTGACAGGGATCTGAACACTGAAGCTTTCTTT.

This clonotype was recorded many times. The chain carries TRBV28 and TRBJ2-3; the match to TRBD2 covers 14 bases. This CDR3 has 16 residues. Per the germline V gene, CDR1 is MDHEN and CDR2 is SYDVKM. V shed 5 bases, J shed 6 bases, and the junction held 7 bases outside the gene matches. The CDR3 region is CASSPLTSGRADTQYF. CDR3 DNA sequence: TGTGCCAGCAGTCCCCTGACTAGCGGGAGGGCTGATACGCAGTATTTT.

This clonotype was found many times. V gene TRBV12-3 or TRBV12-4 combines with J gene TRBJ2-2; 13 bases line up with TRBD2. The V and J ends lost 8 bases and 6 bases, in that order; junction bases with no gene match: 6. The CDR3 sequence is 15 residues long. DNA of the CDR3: TGTGCCAGCGCTAGGACTAGCGGGAGTTCCGGGGAGCTGTTTTTT. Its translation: CASARTSGSSGELFF.

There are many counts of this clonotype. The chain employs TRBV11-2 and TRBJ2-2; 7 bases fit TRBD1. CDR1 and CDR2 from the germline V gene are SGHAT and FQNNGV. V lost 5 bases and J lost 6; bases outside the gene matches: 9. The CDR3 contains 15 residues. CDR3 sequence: CASSRGTDRAGELFF. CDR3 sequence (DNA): TGTGCCAGCAGCAGGGGGACAGATCGGGCCGGGGAGCTGTTTTTT.

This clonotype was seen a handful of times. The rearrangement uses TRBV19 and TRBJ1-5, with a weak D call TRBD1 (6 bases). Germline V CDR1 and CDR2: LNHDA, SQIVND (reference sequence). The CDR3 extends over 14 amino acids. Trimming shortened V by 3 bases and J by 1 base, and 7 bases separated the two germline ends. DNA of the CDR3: TGTGCCAGTAGTATCGACAGGAGCAATCAGCCCCAGCATTTT. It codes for CASSIDRSNQPQHF.

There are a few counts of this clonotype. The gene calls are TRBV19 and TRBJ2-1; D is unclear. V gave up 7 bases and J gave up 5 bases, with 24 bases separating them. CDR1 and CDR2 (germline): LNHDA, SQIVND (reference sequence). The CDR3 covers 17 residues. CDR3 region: CASTSRGVGMANNEQFF. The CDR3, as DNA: TGTGCCAGTACTTCCCGCGGCGTGGGAATGGCTAACAATGAGCAGTTCTTC.

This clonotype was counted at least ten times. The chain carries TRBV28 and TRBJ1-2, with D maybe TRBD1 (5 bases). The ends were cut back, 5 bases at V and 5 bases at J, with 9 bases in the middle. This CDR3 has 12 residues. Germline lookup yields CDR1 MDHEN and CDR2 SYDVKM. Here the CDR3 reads CASSEGEYGYTF. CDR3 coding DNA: TGTGCCAGCAGTGAAGGGGAGTATGGCTACACCTTC.

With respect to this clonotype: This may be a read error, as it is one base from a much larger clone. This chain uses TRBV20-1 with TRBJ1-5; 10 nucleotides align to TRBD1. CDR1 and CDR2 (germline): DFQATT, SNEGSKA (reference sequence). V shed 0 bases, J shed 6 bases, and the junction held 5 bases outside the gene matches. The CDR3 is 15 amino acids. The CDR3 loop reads CSARDRTGGGQPQHF. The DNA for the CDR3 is TGCAGTGCTAGAGATCGGACAGGGGGAGGTCAGCCCCAGCATTTT.

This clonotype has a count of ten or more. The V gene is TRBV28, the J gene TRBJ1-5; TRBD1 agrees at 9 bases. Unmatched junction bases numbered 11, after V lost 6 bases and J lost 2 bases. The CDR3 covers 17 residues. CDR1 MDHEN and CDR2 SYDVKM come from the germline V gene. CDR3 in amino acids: CASSPNRGLSGNQPQHF. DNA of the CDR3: TGTGCCAGCAGCCCTAACAGGGGGCTAAGCGGCAATCAGCCCCAGCATTTT.

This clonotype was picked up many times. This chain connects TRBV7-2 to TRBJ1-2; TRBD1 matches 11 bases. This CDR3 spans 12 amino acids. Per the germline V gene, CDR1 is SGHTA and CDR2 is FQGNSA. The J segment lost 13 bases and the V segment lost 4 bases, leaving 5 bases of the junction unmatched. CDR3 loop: CASSSGTGGSTF. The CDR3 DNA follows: TGTGCCAGCAGCTCCGGGACAGGGGGATCCACCTTC.

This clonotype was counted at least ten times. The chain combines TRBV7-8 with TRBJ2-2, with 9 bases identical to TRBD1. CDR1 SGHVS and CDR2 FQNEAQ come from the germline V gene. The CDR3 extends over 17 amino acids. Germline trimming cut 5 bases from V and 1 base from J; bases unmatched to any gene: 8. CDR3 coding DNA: TGTGCCAGCAGCACACCGTTGGGACAGGGGAACACCGGGGAGCTGTTTTTT. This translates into CASSTPLGQGNTGELFF.

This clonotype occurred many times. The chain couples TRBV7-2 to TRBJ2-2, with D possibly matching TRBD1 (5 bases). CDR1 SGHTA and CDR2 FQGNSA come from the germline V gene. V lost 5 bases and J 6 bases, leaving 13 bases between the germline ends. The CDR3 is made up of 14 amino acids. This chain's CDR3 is CASSTQGTAGELFF. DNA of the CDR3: TGTGCCAGCAGCACCCAGGGTACCGCCGGGGAGCTGTTTTTT.

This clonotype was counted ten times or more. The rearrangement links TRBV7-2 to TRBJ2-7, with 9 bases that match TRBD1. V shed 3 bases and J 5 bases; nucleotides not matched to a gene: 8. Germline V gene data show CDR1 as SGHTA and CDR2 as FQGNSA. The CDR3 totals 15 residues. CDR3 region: CASSLVGTGSHEQYF. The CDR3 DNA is TGTGCCAGCAGCTTGGTGGGGACAGGGTCTCACGAGCAGTACTTC.